This passage covers 17 T cell receptor beta chains from one sample sequenced in a study of T cell repertoires in cytomegalovirus infection. TCRdb ran MiXCR on the reads and lists one entry per CDR3 protein. The sample lists 160,000 or so distinct CDR3 sequences, approximately 17% occurring once. Sequenced: CD8+ T cells from PBMCs. The receptors derive from a human donor in good health (CMV status not recorded). Some clones in this sample may be carry-over from other donors' samples.

This chain uses TRBV29-1 with TRBJ2-7, with D uncertain. This CDR3 contains 14 residues. Trimming removed 4 bases from V and 4 bases from J, with 17 bases in between. Germline loops: CDR1 SQVTM, CDR2 ANQGSEA. The CDR3 is CSVVEVTLGYEQYF. The DNA for the CDR3 is TGCAGCGTTGTTGAGGTCACCCTCGGGTACGAGCAGTACTTC.

There are many counts of this clonotype. This sequence joins TRBV6-2 or TRBV6-3 and TRBJ2-1, with 8 nucleotides matching TRBD1. Germline-derived CDR1 and CDR2 are MNHEY and SVGEGT. Trimming removed 4 bases from V and 5 bases from J; junction bases left unmatched: 10. This CDR3 comprises 16 residues. CDR3 sequence reads: CASSSRGRKVDNEQFF. CDR3 DNA: TGTGCCAGCAGTTCCAGGGGGCGCAAGGTCGACAATGAGCAGTTCTTC.

This clonotype occurred a few times. The CDR3 DNA follows: TGCAGTGCTAGCCAGGGGCGACTACAAGAGACCCAGTACTTC. Amino acid sequence: CSASQGRLQETQYF. The rearrangement uses TRBV20-1 and TRBJ2-5, with a possible D match to TRBD1 (6 bases). The germline V gene has CDR1 DFQATT and CDR2 SNEGSKA (reference sequence). The CDR3 totals 14 residues. Trimming cost V 3 bases and J 2 bases, with 13 bases left between them.

This chain uses TRBV2 with TRBJ1-1; no clear D gene. CDR3 length equals 13 residues. Trimming shortened V by 4 bases and J by 3 bases, and 9 bases separated the two germline ends. Per the germline V gene, CDR1 is SNHLY and CDR2 is FYNNEI. The chain's CDR3 is CASSGRGYTEAFF. The CDR3 region has the DNA TGTGCCAGCAGTGGTCGGGGATACACTGAAGCTTTCTTT.

This clonotype came up a few times. The rearrangement links TRBV28 to TRBJ2-7; either TRBD1 or TRBD2 may supply D (5 bases each). Germline assignment: CDR1 MDHEN and CDR2 SYDVKM. This CDR3 is 11 amino acids long. CDR3 nucleotides: TGTTCGGGGCTGTTCCTAGGCGAGCAGTACTTC. This encodes CSGLFLGEQYF.

In its sample, this clonotype was seen a few times. This sequence joins TRBV7-6 and TRBJ2-2, with 12 bases aligning to TRBD2. The germline V gene encodes CDR1 SGHVS and CDR2 FNYEAQ. The CDR3 loop spans 17 amino acids. Trimming removed 3 bases from V and 6 bases from J; junction bases left unmatched: 8. CDR3 sequence: CASSLELAGGVAGELFF. The CDR3 nucleotides are TGTGCCAGCAGCTTGGAGCTAGCGGGAGGGGTCGCCGGGGAGCTGTTTTTT.

This chain links TRBV27 with TRBJ2-1, with 9 bases lining up with TRBD2. The CDR3 runs 17 residues. V lost 0 bases and J lost 3; bases outside the gene matches: 6. Germline lookup yields CDR1 MNHEY and CDR2 SMNVEV (reference sequence). Written as DNA, the CDR3 is TGTGCCAGCAGTTTATCGGCAGCGGGAGGATTCTACAATGAGCAGTTCTTC. It is translated as CASSLSAAGGFYNEQFF.

This clonotype was seen at least ten times. The chain links TRBV5-1 to TRBJ1-1, with D possibly being TRBD1 (6 bases). Trimming shortened V by 0 bases and J by 0 bases, and 15 bases separated the two germline ends. The CDR3 spans 17 residues. Germline V gene sequence: CDR1 SGHRS, CDR2 YFSETQ. For the CDR3, the DNA is TGCGCCAGCAGCTTGGCCCCTACACAGGGCATGAACACTGAAGCTTTCTTT. Its translation: CASSLAPTQGMNTEAFF.

This clonotype was found many times. CDR3 in amino acids: CASSLTSGSHNEQFF. CDR3 bases: TGTGCCAGCAGCTTAACGAGCGGGAGTCACAATGAGCAGTTCTTC. The chain joins TRBV7-2 to TRBJ2-1; 8 bases are shared with TRBD2. The CDR3 has 15 amino acids. Germline values: CDR1 SGHTA, CDR2 FQGNSA. With 2 bases clipped from V and 5 bases from J, the junction kept 5 bases outside the gene matches.

The genes are TRBV11-2 and TRBJ2-5; 9 positions agree with TRBD2. This CDR3 contains 15 residues. The V segment lost 4 bases and the J segment 3 bases; nucleotides outside the gene matches: 6. CDR1 is SGHAT, CDR2 FQNNGV, per germline. CDR3 region: CASSSGLAKKETQYF. In DNA form, the CDR3 reads TGTGCCAGCAGCTCCGGACTAGCGAAAAAAGAGACCCAGTACTTC.

This clonotype has a handful of counts. CDR3 in amino acids: CASSSRGQGDTEAFF. The CDR3 DNA sequence: TGTGCCAGCAGTTCCCGAGGACAGGGGGACACTGAAGCTTTCTTT. V and J are TRBV27 and TRBJ1-1, with TRBD1 identical over 10 bases. Germline V gene sequence: CDR1 MNHEY, CDR2 SMNVEV (reference sequence). V was pared by 4 bases and J by 3 bases, with 5 bases of the junction left unmatched. CDR3 size: 15 residues.

This rearrangement joins TRBV12-3 or TRBV12-4 to TRBJ2-1, with TRBD1 as a possible D gene (6 bases). V was shortened by 6 bases and J by 8 bases, with 14 bases between the two germline ends. The CDR3 covers 13 residues. CDR3 DNA: TGTGCCAGCAGGGAGAAGACAGGCGATGAGCAGTTCTTC. It encodes CASREKTGDEQFF.

This clonotype has just a few counts. V usage is TRBV28 and J usage is TRBJ1-3; D remains unclear. CDR3 length: 14 residues. Trimming took 5 bases from V and 0 from J, leaving 8 bases between them. Germline CDR1 is MDHEN and CDR2 is SYDVKM. The CDR3 loop is CASSQSPSGNTIYF. CDR3 DNA sequence: TGTGCCAGCAGTCAAAGTCCCTCTGGAAACACCATATATTTT.

The rearrangement links TRBV6-2 or TRBV6-3 to TRBJ2-7; D call uncertain. The ends were cut back, 2 bases at V and 1 base at J, with 9 bases in the middle. The CDR3 sequence is 14 residues long. The germline CDR1 and CDR2 sequences are MNHEY and SVGEGT. The CDR3 bases are TGTGCCAGCAGTTACGCGCACGGGTCCTACGAGCAGTACTTC. Translated: CASSYAHGSYEQYF.

This sequence joins TRBV14 and TRBJ1-2, with 7 bases lining up with TRBD1. Germline trimming cut 0 bases from V and 6 bases from J; bases unmatched to any gene: 7. The CDR3 covers 15 residues. Per germline, CDR1 SGHDN and CDR2 FVKESK. CDR3 loop: CASSQDKGARNGYTF. CDR3 nucleotide sequence: TGTGCCAGCAGCCAAGATAAGGGGGCGAGGAATGGCTACACCTTC. The whole variable domain, filled in from reference TRBV14 and TRBJ1-2, reads EAGVTQFPSHSVIEKGQTVTLRCDPISGHDNLYWYRRVMGKEIKFLLHFVKESKQDESGMPNNRFLAERTGGTYSTLKVQPAELEDSGVYFCASSQDKGARNGYTFGSGTRLTVV.

This clonotype was found many times. J is TRBJ1-2 and V is TRBV7-2; D remains ambiguous. The germline V gene has CDR1 SGHTA and CDR2 FQGNSA. The V and J ends lost 1 base and 1 base respectively, with 7 bases between them. The CDR3 sequence is 14 residues long. CDR3 coding DNA: TGTGCCAGCAGCTTAGTTGAGGTTAACTATGGCTACACCTTC. Translating gives CASSLVEVNYGYTF. The whole variable domain, filled in from reference TRBV7-2 and TRBJ1-2, reads GAGVSQSPSNKVTEKGKDVELRCDPISGHTALYWYRQSLGQGLEFLIYFQGNSAPDKSGLPSDRFSAERTGGSVSTLTIQRTQQEDSAVYLCASSLVEVNYGYTFGSGTRLTVV.

The chain has TRBV6-2 or TRBV6-3 and TRBJ2-1; 7 positions match TRBD1. Losses at the gene ends were 10 bases for V and 3 bases for J; bases not matched to a gene: 6. CDR1 and CDR2 from the germline V gene are MNHEY and SVGEGT. The CDR3 length is 13 residues. The chain's CDR3 is CATIGTVYNEQFF. CDR3 in DNA: TGTGCCACCATCGGGACAGTCTACAATGAGCAGTTCTTC.